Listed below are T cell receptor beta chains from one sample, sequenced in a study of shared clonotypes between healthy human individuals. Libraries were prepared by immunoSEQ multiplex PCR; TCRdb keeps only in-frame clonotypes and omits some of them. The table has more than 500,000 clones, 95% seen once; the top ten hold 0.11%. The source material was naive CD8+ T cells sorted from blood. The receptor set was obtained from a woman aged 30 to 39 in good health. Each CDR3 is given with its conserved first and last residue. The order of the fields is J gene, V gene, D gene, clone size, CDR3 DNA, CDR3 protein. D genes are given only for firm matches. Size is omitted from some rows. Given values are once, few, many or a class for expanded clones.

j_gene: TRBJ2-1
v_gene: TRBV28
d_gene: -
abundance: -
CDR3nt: TGTGCCAGCAGTTCGTCGGGACTCCTCTACAATGAGCAGTTCTTC
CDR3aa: CASSSSGLLYNEQFF

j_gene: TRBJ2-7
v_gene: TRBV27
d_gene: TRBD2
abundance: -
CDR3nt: TGTGCCAGCAGGACTAGCGGGAGCTTTAGCCCCTACGAGCAGTACTTC
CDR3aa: CASRTSGSFSPYEQYF

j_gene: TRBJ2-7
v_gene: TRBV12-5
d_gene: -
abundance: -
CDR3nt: TGTGCTAGTGGTTTAGGACAGTTAGTCTACGAGCAGTACTTC
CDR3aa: CASGLGQLVYEQYF

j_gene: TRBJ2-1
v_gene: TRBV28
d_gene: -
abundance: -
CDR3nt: TGTGCCAGCACGATTTTTAGCGGAAACAATGAGCAGTTCTTC
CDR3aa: CASTIFSGNNEQFF

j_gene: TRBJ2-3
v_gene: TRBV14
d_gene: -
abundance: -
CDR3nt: TGTGCCAGCAGCCATCGATCAGATACGCAGTATTTT
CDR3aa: CASSHRSDTQYF

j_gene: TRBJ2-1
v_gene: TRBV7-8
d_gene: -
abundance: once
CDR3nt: TGTGCCAGCAGCTACCTGGACGATGAGCAGTTCTTC
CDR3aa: CASSYLDDEQFF

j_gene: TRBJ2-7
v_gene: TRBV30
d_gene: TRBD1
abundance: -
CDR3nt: TGTGCCTGGAGTGTAGGGACAGGGGGTCGGTACGAGCAGTACTTC
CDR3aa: CAWSVGTGGRYEQYF

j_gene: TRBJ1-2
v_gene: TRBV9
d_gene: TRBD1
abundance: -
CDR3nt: TGTGCCAGCAGCCCCACAGGGGGCAGGGACTATGGCTACACCTTC
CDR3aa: CASSPTGGRDYGYTF

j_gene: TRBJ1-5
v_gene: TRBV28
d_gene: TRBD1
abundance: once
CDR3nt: TGTGCCAGCGGAGACAGGGGATCGGGTCAGCCCCAGCATTTT
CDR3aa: CASGDRGSGQPQHF

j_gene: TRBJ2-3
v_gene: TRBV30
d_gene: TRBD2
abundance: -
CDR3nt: TGTGCCTGGCCGGGACTAGCGCCAGATACGCAGTATTTT
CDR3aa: CAWPGLAPDTQYF

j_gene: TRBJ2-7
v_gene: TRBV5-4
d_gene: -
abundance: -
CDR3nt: TGTGCCAGCAGCTTGATGGACACCACGTACTTC
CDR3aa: CASSLMDTTYF

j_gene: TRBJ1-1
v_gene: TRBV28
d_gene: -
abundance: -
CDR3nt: TGTGCCAGCAGGAATACAGGGCACACTGAAGCTTTCTTT
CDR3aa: CASRNTGHTEAFF

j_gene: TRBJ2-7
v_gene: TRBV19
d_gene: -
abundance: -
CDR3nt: TGTGCCAGTAGTGCAGAGGGCGGGCCTACCTACGAGCAGTACTTC
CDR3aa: CASSAEGGPTYEQYF

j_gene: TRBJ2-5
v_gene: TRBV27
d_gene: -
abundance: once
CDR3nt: TGTGCCAGCAGTTTAACGGCGGAACCCGGGGGGACCCAGTACTTC
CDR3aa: CASSLTAEPGGTQYF

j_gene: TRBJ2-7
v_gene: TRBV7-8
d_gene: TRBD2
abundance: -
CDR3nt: TGTGCCAGCAGCTTAGACCGGGGGGGTTCCCACTACGAGCAGTACTTC
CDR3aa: CASSLDRGGSHYEQYF

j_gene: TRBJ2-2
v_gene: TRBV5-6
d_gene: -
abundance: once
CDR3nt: TGTGCCAGCAGCTTCTCCGGTATAAACACCGGGGAGCTGTTTTTT
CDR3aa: CASSFSGINTGELFF

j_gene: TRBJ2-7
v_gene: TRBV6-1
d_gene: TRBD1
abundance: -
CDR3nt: TGTGCCAGCAGTGAACTCGGGACAGCTGTCTACGAGCAGTACTTC
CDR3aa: CASSELGTAVYEQYF

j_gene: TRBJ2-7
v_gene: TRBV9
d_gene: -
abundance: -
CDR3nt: TGTGCCAGCAGCGTAAGTTCAGGGCGCGTTCAAGAGCAGTACTTC
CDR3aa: CASSVSSGRVQEQYF

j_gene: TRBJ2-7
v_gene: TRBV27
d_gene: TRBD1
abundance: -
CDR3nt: TGTGCCAGCAGTTTTTCCAGGGGGCCCTACGAGCAGTACTTC
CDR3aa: CASSFSRGPYEQYF

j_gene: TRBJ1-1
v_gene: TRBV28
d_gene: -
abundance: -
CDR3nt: TGTGCCAGCAGTTTCTCGCGGACTGAAGCTTTCTTT
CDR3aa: CASSFSRTEAFF

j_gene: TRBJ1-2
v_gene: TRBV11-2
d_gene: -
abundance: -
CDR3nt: TGTGCCAGCAGCGGGCAGGGAGTCTATGGCTACACCTTC
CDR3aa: CASSGQGVYGYTF

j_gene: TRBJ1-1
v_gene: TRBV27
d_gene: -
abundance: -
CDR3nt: TGTGCCAGCAGTCCGCTCCCTCCGGTGTCGCTTGAAGCTTTCTTT
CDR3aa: CASSPLPPVSLEAFF

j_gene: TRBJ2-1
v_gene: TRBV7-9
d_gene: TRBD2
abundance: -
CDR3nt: TGTGCCAGCAGCTTAGGAGCGGGAGACTTATCCTACAATGAGCAGTTCTTC
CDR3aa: CASSLGAGDLSYNEQFF

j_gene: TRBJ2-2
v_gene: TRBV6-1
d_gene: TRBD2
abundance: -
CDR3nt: TGTGCCAGCAGTGAAGCGCCCCTAGCGGCCATGAACACCGGGGAGCTGTTTTTT
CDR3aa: CASSEAPLAAMNTGELFF

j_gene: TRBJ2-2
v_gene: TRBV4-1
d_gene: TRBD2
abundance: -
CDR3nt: TGCGCCAGCAGCCGTTTTGGGCGGGAGTGGGACGCCGGGGAGCTGTTTTTT
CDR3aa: CASSRFGREWDAGELFF

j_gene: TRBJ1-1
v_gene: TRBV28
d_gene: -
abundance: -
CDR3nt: TGTGCCAGCAGTTTATGGGGGGAGAAGAACACTGAAGCTTTCTTT
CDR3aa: CASSLWGEKNTEAFF

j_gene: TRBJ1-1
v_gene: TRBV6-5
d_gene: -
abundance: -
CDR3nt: TGTGCCAGCAGTTTTTGGGGGCGAGGAGACACTGAAGCTTTCTTT
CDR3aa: CASSFWGRGDTEAFF

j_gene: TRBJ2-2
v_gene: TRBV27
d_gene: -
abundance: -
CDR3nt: TGTGCCAGCGCGGGGTACGGATCCCGGGAGCTGTTTTTT
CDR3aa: CASAGYGSRELFF

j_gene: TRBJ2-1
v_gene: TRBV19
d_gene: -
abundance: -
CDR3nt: TGTGCCAGTAGTATAGATCTTTATGGTGAGCAGTTCTTC
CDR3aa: CASSIDLYGEQFF

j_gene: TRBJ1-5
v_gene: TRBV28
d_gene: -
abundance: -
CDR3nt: TGTGCCAGCAGAGTCGACAGAAGCAATCAGCCCCAGCATTTT
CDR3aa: CASRVDRSNQPQHF

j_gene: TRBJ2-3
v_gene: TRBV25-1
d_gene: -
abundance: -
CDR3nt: TGTGCCAGCAGTGGGGACGGTGCTACTAGCACAGATACGCAGTATTTT
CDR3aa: CASSGDGATSTDTQYF

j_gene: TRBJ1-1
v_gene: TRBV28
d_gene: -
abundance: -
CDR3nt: TGTGCCAGCAGTCAGAGGGGTGTTGACGCTGAAGCTTTCTTT
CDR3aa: CASSQRGVDAEAFF

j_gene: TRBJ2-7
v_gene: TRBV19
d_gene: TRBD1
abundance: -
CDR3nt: TGTGCCAGTAGTATGAGGGCCGGGACAGGGGCCTACGAGCAGTACTTC
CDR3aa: CASSMRAGTGAYEQYF

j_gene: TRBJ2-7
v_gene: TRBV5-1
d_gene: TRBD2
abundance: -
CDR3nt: TGCGCCAGCAGCCAACTAGCGGGAGTAGCCTACGAGCAGTACTTC
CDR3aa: CASSQLAGVAYEQYF

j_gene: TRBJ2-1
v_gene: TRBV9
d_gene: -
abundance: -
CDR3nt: TGTGCCAGCAGCGTAGAACAGCACAATGAGCAGTTCTTC
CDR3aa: CASSVEQHNEQFF

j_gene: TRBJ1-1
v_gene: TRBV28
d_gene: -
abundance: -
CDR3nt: TGTGCCAGCAGTTCACCTGGGCTCCGGACGGCGAACACTGAAGCTTTCTTT
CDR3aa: CASSSPGLRTANTEAFF

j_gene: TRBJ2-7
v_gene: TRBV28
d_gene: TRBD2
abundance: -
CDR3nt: TGTGCCAGCAGTTTACTGGCGGGAGGCCCTTCCAACGAGCAGTACTTC
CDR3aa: CASSLLAGGPSNEQYF

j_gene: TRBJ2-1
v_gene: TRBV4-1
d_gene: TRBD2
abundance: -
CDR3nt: TGCGCCAGCAGCCAAGTTAAACTAGCGGGAGGGCGAGTGGAAAATGAGCAGTTCTTC
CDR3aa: CASSQVKLAGGRVENEQFF

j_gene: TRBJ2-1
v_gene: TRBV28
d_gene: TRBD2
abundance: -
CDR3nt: TGTGCCAGCACTATAGCGGGAGGGTCAAATGAGCAGTTCTTC
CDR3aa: CASTIAGGSNEQFF

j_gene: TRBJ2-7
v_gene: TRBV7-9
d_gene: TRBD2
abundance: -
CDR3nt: TGTGCCAGCAGCTTACAGGCTCTAGCGGGAGACCCGGAGTACTTC
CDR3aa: CASSLQALAGDPEYF

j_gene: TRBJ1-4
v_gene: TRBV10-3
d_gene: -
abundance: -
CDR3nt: TGTGCCATCAGTGAGGAACTTTGGAGGGGAACTAATGAAAAACTGTTTTTT
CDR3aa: CAISEELWRGTNEKLFF

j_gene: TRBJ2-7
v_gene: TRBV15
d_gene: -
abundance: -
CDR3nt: TGTGCCACCAGCCCGACGACCGCCTACGAGCAGTACTTC
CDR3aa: CATSPTTAYEQYF

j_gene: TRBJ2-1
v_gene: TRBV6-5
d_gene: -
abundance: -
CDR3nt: TGTGCCAGCAGTTTATCGGGAGATTCCATCGAGCAGTTCTTC
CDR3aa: CASSLSGDSIEQFF

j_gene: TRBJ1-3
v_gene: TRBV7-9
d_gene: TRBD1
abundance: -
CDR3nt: TGTGCCAGCAGCAACAGGACAGGGAACTCTGGAAACACCATATATTTT
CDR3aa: CASSNRTGNSGNTIYF

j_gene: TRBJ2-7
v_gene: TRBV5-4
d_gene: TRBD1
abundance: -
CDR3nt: TGTGCCAGCAGCGGACAGGGCCACGAGCAGTACTTC
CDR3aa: CASSGQGHEQYF